The following is a T cell receptor beta chain sequence with its context. Its target is unknown. These data come from a study of shared clonotypes between healthy human individuals. Overall study findings and caveats: Sharing across four donors was seen in roughly 5.2% of naive CD4 clonotypes.

Germline CDR1 is LNHDA and CDR2 is SQIVND (reference sequence). This CDR3 region has 13 residues. The ends lost 4 bases at V and 3 bases at J; junction bases unmatched: 1. For each subset, genomic DNA was distributed in equal portions over several immunoSEQ plates. Profiling relied on immunoSEQ multiplex PCR, and the TCRdb table lists in-frame clones only, not all of them. The table lists around 370,000 clones, roughly 96% of them singletons. Input material: memory CD8+ T cells sorted from blood. Subset defined: CD45RO+ cells pooled with CCR7-negative TemRA cells. The chain has TRBV19 and TRBJ2-7, with 9 bases that match TRBD2. The clonotype was recovered from a man in his thirties or forties in good health. The CDR3 loop is CASSNSGGYEQYF. The CDR3 nucleotides are TGTGCCAGTAGTAATAGCGGGGGCTACGAGCAGTACTTC.